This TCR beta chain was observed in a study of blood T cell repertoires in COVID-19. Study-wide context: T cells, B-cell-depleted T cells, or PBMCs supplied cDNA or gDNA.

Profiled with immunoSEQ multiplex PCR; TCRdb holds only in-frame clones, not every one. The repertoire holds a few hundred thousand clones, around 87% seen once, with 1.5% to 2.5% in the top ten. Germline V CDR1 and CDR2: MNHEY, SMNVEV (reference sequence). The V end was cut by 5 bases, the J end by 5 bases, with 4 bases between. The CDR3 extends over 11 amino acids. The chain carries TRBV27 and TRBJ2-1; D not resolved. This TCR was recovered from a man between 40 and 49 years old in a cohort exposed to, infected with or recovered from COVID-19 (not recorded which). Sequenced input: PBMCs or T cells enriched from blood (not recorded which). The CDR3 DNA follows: TGTGCCAGCAGTATCAACAATGAGCAGTTCTTC. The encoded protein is CASSINNEQFF.